These 17 T cell receptor beta chains were sequenced from one sample in a study of cytomegalovirus exposure and HLA in healthy donors. In the PCR, 60 Vbeta and 13 Jbeta primers were used. Some clones are missing from TCRdb's copy, which holds only in-frame ones; the method was immunoSEQ multiplex PCR. The sample has about 110,000 clones; more than 65% are singletons. Sequencing was done on a sample of PBMCs. The receptors stem from a man aged 25-45 years in good health and CMV-seropositive.

The chain has TRBV7-9 and TRBJ1-2; 7 positions match TRBD1. The J segment lost 5 bases and the V segment lost 1 base, leaving 7 bases of the junction unmatched. The CDR3 spans 15 residues. Per the germline V gene, CDR1 is SEHNR and CDR2 is FQNEAQ (reference sequence). Here the CDR3 DNA reads TGTGCCAGCAGCTTAGGGGGACAGAAGATATATGGCTACACCTTC. This sequence encodes CASSLGGQKIYGYTF. The full variable domain, with the rest looked up from reference TRBV7-9 and TRBJ1-2, is DTGVSQNPRHKITKRGQNVTFRCDPISEHNRLYWYRQTLGQGPEFLTYFQNEAQLEKSRLLSDRFSAERPKGSFSTLEIQRTEQGDSAMYLCASSLGGQKIYGYTFGSGTRLTVV.

CDR3 DNA sequence: TGTGCCAGCAGAAAACAAGCGAGCACAGATACGCAGTATTTT. Translating gives CASRKQASTDTQYF. This rearrangement joins TRBV6-4 to TRBJ2-3; D is unresolved. Germline V gene data show CDR1 as MRHNA and CDR2 as SNTAGT. The CDR3 length is 14 residues. V lost 6 bases to trimming and J lost 0 bases, with 10 bases between them.

This clone has a handful of counts. The J gene is TRBJ1-1, the V gene TRBV4-1; D gene unclear. Germline values: CDR1 MGHRA, CDR2 YSYEKL. The V gene lost 0 bases and the J gene lost 1 base, with 12 bases spanning the gap. This CDR3 has 16 amino acids. The CDR3 DNA follows: TGCGCCAGCAGCCAAGATGGAGGAGGGCCGAACACTGAAGCTTTCTTT. Its translation: CASSQDGGGPNTEAFF.

The genes are TRBV6-1 and TRBJ1-4; D not certain. V lost 3 bases to trimming and J lost 8 bases, with 10 bases between them. CDR3 length equals 13 residues. The germline V gene has CDR1 MNHNS and CDR2 SASEGT. CDR3 sequence (DNA): TGTGCCAGCAGTGAGCGGATTTCCGAAAAACTGTTTTTT. Residues: CASSERISEKLFF.

The V gene is TRBV19, the J gene TRBJ1-6; TRBD1 agrees at 8 bases. The length of the CDR3 is 15 residues. The germline gives CDR1 LNHDA, CDR2 SQIVND (reference sequence). Losses at the gene ends were 7 bases for V and 7 bases for J; bases not matched to a gene: 9. CDR3 DNA sequence: TGTGCCAGTACCACGACCAGGGGGCGGAATTCACCCCTCCACTTT. This gives the protein CASTTTRGRNSPLHF.

V gene TRBV11-2 combines with J gene TRBJ2-7; D might be TRBD2 (5 bases). There are 14 residues in the CDR3. Germline assignment: CDR1 SGHAT and CDR2 FQNNGV. V dropped 2 bases and J dropped 2 bases, with 10 bases sitting between them. CDR3 nucleotides: TGTGCCAGCAGCTTAAATCCGGGAACCTACGAGCAGTACTTC. It translates to CASSLNPGTYEQYF.

About this clone: The junction departs from germline at one end; a sequencing error may be responsible. V gene TRBV7-9 combines with J gene TRBJ2-3, with D maybe TRBD1 (6 bases). Germline lookup yields CDR1 SEHNR and CDR2 FQNEAQ (reference sequence). CDR3 length: 12 amino acids. The CDR3 region has the DNA TGTTCCAGCAGGAACAGGGAGGATACGCAGTATTTT. Translation gives CSSRNREDTQYF.

The table lists this clone with a few counts. The chain recombines TRBV2 with TRBJ2-7; TRBD2 aligns across 7 bases. Per germline, CDR1 SNHLY and CDR2 FYNNEI. V lost 3 bases and J lost 1; bases outside the gene matches: 3. This CDR3 has 14 residues. CDR3 residues: CASSEGEGSYEQYF. DNA for the CDR3: TGTGCCAGCAGTGAGGGGGAGGGGTCCTACGAGCAGTACTTC.

This chain joins TRBV4-1 and TRBJ1-2, with 8 positions matching TRBD1. This CDR3 comprises 16 residues. V lost 0 bases and J lost 5; bases outside the gene matches: 8. Germline-derived CDR1 and CDR2 are MGHRA and YSYEKL. The CDR3 nucleotides are TGCGCCAGCAGCCAAGAGTGGGACAGGATCAATTATGGCTACACCTTC. Translating it yields CASSQEWDRINYGYTF.

For the CDR3, the DNA is TGCGCCAGCGGTAGGGACAGTTACGAGCAGTACTTC. Its protein product is CASGRDSYEQYF. The chain carries TRBV5-1 and TRBJ2-7, with 7 bases identical to TRBD1. The CDR3 runs 12 residues. CDR1 and CDR2 (germline): SGHRS, YFSETQ. Trimming cost V 7 bases and J 4 bases; bases outside gene matches: 5.

This chain uses TRBV4-2 with TRBJ2-3, with 9 bases fitting TRBD2. The CDR3 contains 17 residues. V trimming: 0 bases; J trimming: 2 bases; junction bases outside the gene matches: 6. CDR1 and CDR2 from the germline V gene are LGHNA and YNFKEQ. Here the CDR3 reads CASSQEGLAASTDTQYF. The CDR3 coding sequence is TGTGCCAGCAGCCAAGAGGGACTAGCAGCATCCACAGATACGCAGTATTTT.

This chain joins TRBV19 and TRBJ1-1, with D possibly matching TRBD1 (5 bases). The germline V and J ends were trimmed by 1 base and 7 bases, with 7 bases remaining between them. Germline CDR1 reads LNHDA; CDR2 reads SQIVND (reference sequence). The CDR3 consists of 12 residues. Here the CDR3 reads CASSIAGGEAFF. The CDR3 nucleotides are TGTGCCAGTAGTATAGCGGGGGGTGAAGCTTTCTTT.

The CDR3 protein is CASSLARGDTQYF. The DNA of the CDR3 is TGTGCCAGCAGCTTAGCGCGGGGGGATACGCAGTATTTT. The genes are TRBV11-1 and TRBJ2-3, with 7 bases matching TRBD2. The CDR3 is 13 residues long. Germline CDR1 and CDR2: SGHAT and FQDESV (reference sequence). V shed 0 bases and J 6 bases; nucleotides not matched to a gene: 0.

This clone was found once. The chain links TRBV15 to TRBJ1-5; D unresolved. CDR3 length equals 14 residues. Trimming stripped 0 bases from V and 2 bases from J, with 5 bases between. Germline CDR1 and CDR2: LNHNV and YYDKDF (reference sequence). Here the CDR3 DNA reads TGTGCCACCAGCAGAGATCATGGCAATCAGCCCCAGCATTTT. It encodes CATSRDHGNQPQHF.

This clone was observed a few times. The DNA for the CDR3 is TGTGCCAGCACGGACAGGGTGAGGGAAGCTTTCTTT. It is translated as CASTDRVREAFF. J is TRBJ1-1 and V is TRBV6-1; 8 bases align to TRBD1. V was pared by 7 bases and J by 8 bases, with 6 bases of the junction left unmatched. Germline assignment: CDR1 MNHNS and CDR2 SASEGT. This CDR3 spans 12 amino acids.

This chain uses TRBV27 with TRBJ1-6, with 7 bases fitting TRBD1. The CDR3 length is 15 residues. From germline, CDR1 is MNHEY and CDR2 SMNVEV (reference sequence). The junction had 10 bases not matched to a gene; V was cut back by 3 bases and J by 11 bases. The CDR3 DNA follows: TGTGCCAGCAGTTTTGGTGCAGGGGGGCAGCCACCCCTCCACTTT. Its translation: CASSFGAGGQPPLHF.

The chain recombines TRBV2 with TRBJ1-2; D possibly corresponds to TRBD1 (6 bases). Trimming took 6 bases from V and 0 from J, leaving 14 bases between them. The CDR3 length is 15 residues. Germline V CDR1 and CDR2: SNHLY, FYNNEI. The CDR3 DNA follows: TGTGCCAGCAGGGCAGGGGTTGCCTCTAACTATGGCTACACCTTC. Protein sequence: CASRAGVASNYGYTF. Full variable domain (outside the CDR3, taken from reference TRBV2 and TRBJ1-2): EPEVTQTPSHQVTQMGQEVILRCVPISNHLYFYWYRQILGQKVEFLVSFYNNEISEKSEIFDDQFSVERPDGSNFTLKIRSTKLEDSAMYFCASRAGVASNYGYTFGSGTRLTVV.